A single sample is the source of the 31 T cell receptor beta chains below, sequenced in a study of T-cell memory formation after mild COVID-19. TCRdb processed the 5' RACE reads anew with MiXCR; each CDR3 protein has one entry. The table shows roughly 600,000 distinct CDR3 sequences, with around 17% occurring only once. Sample: PBMCs or a T cell subset sorted from them (not recorded which). The receptors were sampled from an adult woman who had mild COVID-19 (a few samples of this study predate the infection). Cell type and time point are not known.

The chain joins TRBV12-3 or TRBV12-4 to TRBJ2-5; weak D call: TRBD2 (6 bases). V shed 3 bases and J shed 5 bases, with 10 bases lying between them. The CDR3 runs 13 residues. In DNA form, the CDR3 reads TGTGCCAGCAGTTTTCCAGGGAGGGAGACCCAGTACTTC. Translation gives CASSFPGRETQYF.

This clonotype was counted between two and nine times. The chain employs TRBV30 and TRBJ1-2; D remains ambiguous. The CDR3 runs 14 residues. The germline V gene has CDR1 GTSNPN and CDR2 SVGIG (reference sequence). Trimming pared 4 bases from V and 3 bases from J, leaving 15 bases between. In DNA form, the CDR3 reads TGTGCCTGGAAACCCAACCTCCTCGACTATGGCTACACCTTC. Its protein is CAWKPNLLDYGYTF.

This chain uses TRBV4-3 with TRBJ2-5; TRBD1 aligns across 8 bases. V was clipped by 2 bases and J by 2 bases; unmatched bases: 13. The CDR3 length is 18 residues. Germline V CDR1 and CDR2: LGHNA, YSLEER. The DNA of the CDR3 is TGCGCCAGCAGCCAACACCCCGGACAGGGTGGTTCGCAAGAGACCCAGTACTTC. Its translation is CASSQHPGQGGSQETQYF.

The chain carries TRBV27 and TRBJ2-3; D gene ambiguous. The CDR3 is 15 residues long. Germline V gene lookup returns CDR1 MNHEY and CDR2 SMNVEV (reference sequence). Trimming pared 6 bases from V and 3 bases from J, leaving 16 bases between. CDR3 bases: TGTGCCAGCAGACAAAGGGCTACGACGACAGATACGCAGTATTTT. Translation gives CASRQRATTTDTQYF.

A few counts support this clonotype. This sequence joins TRBV20-1 and TRBJ1-1, with 10 bases matching TRBD1. Germline V gene sequence: CDR1 DFQATT, CDR2 SNEGSKA (reference sequence). The CDR3 runs 17 residues. V lost 0 bases to trimming and J lost 4 bases; unmatched junction nucleotides: 11. CDR3 DNA: TGCAGTGCTAGAGAGGGGGGACAGGGGCGCAGAATCACTGAAGCTTTCTTT. This encodes CSAREGGQGRRITEAFF.

V gene TRBV7-8 combines with J gene TRBJ2-1; D remains ambiguous. From germline, CDR1 is SGHVS and CDR2 FQNEAQ. The CDR3 consists of 15 residues. The V end lost 2 bases, the J end lost 1 base, and 9 bases lay between the germline ends. Here the CDR3 DNA reads TGTGCCAGCAGCTTAAGTGATCGGTCCTACAATGAGCAGTTCTTC. Translation gives CASSLSDRSYNEQFF.

V gene TRBV18 combines with J gene TRBJ2-2; D assignment may be TRBD1 or TRBD2 (6 bases each). Per germline, CDR1 KGHSH and CDR2 LQKENI. The length of the CDR3 is 15 residues. Trimming removed 6 bases at V and 2 bases at J, with 13 bases between. The CDR3 DNA is TGTGCCAGCTCGAATTCGGGGGCCAACACCGGGGAGCTGTTTTTT. Protein: CASSNSGANTGELFF.

This clonotype was counted many times. The gene calls are TRBV5-1 and TRBJ2-7; the D is unclear. There are 13 residues in the CDR3. Germline V gene data show CDR1 as SGHRS and CDR2 as YFSETQ. V lost 5 bases, J lost 2 bases, and 11 bases lay in between. The CDR3 sequence is CASSSGLAYEQYF. The CDR3 DNA reads as TGCGCCAGCAGTTCGGGCCTTGCCTACGAGCAGTACTTC. Together with reference TRBV5-1 and TRBJ2-7, the CDR3 gives the full variable domain: KAGVTQTPRYLIKTRGQQVTLSCSPISGHRSVSWYQQTPGQGLQFLFEYFSETQRNKGNFPGRFSGRQFSNSRSEMNVSTLELGDSALYLCASSSGLAYEQYFGPGTRLTVT.

CDR3 sequence: CAWSRQGVSNEKLFF. DNA for the CDR3: TGTGCCTGGAGCAGACAGGGGGTATCTAATGAAAAACTGTTTTTT. J is TRBJ1-4 and V is TRBV30; TRBD1 aligns across 9 bases. The CDR3 is 15 residues long. The junction had 5 bases not matched to a gene; V was cut back by 3 bases and J by 3 bases. Germline V gives CDR1 GTSNPN, CDR2 SVGIG (reference sequence).

This clonotype has just a few counts. In DNA, the CDR3 is TGCAGTGCTAGTTCAGGGGTAGGCACTGAAGCTTTCTTT. Protein sequence: CSASSGVGTEAFF. The rearrangement uses TRBV20-1 and TRBJ1-1; TRBD1 might be the D (6 bases). From germline, CDR1 is DFQATT and CDR2 SNEGSKA (reference sequence). CDR3 length equals 13 residues. The V end was cut by 3 bases, the J end by 4 bases, with 12 bases between.

The V and J genes are TRBV5-1 and TRBJ2-7; the D is unclear. This CDR3 is 16 amino acids long. V gave up 5 bases and J gave up 0 bases, with 18 bases separating them. The germline V gene has CDR1 SGHRS and CDR2 YFSETQ. Here the CDR3 reads CASSLPGAGDSYEQYF. The CDR3 region has the DNA TGCGCCAGCAGTCTCCCGGGCGCAGGAGACTCCTACGAGCAGTACTTC. The full variable domain, its missing parts supplied by reference TRBV5-1 and TRBJ2-7, is KAGVTQTPRYLIKTRGQQVTLSCSPISGHRSVSWYQQTPGQGLQFLFEYFSETQRNKGNFPGRFSGRQFSNSRSEMNVSTLELGDSALYLCASSLPGAGDSYEQYFGPGTRLTVT.

In its sample, this clonotype was seen a few times. V is TRBV4-1 and J is TRBJ2-7; D call uncertain. V was trimmed by 0 bases and J by 3 bases, leaving 9 bases between them. This CDR3 has 14 amino acids. Germline loops: CDR1 MGHRA, CDR2 YSYEKL. Written as DNA, the CDR3 is TGCGCCAGCAGCCAAGAAGGTTACGGCTACGAGCAGTACTTC. Its protein is CASSQEGYGYEQYF.

This clonotype was detected a few times. This chain connects TRBV4-2 to TRBJ2-5; TRBD2 matches 7 bases. Germline trimming cut 1 base from V and 2 bases from J; bases unmatched to any gene: 10. Germline-derived CDR1 and CDR2 are LGHNA and YNFKEQ. This CDR3 has 17 residues. Here the CDR3 reads CASSQVIGASGQETQYF. CDR3 nucleotide sequence: TGTGCCAGCAGCCAAGTTATTGGGGCTAGCGGACAAGAGACCCAGTACTTC.

This clonotype has just a few counts. The V and J genes are TRBV20-1 and TRBJ2-5, with 10 bases lining up with TRBD2. This CDR3 spans 14 amino acids. Germline CDR1 and CDR2: DFQATT and SNEGSKA (reference sequence). V shed 5 bases, J shed 5 bases, and the junction held 8 bases outside the gene matches. The CDR3 nucleotides are TGCAGTGCTGGAGCTCTAGCGGGGGTCGAGACCCAGTACTTC. Translated: CSAGALAGVETQYF.

This clonotype has just a few counts. The chain couples TRBV28 to TRBJ2-3, with D hard to call. The CDR3 extends over 14 amino acids. V was trimmed by 6 bases and J by 1 base, leaving 11 bases between them. Germline-derived CDR1 and CDR2 are MDHEN and SYDVKM. The CDR3 DNA is TGTGCCAGCAGAAACTATGCGCGCACAGATACGCAGTATTTT. Protein: CASRNYARTDTQYF. The full variable domain, completed using reference TRBV28 and TRBJ2-3, is DVKVTQSSRYLVKRTGEKVFLECVQDMDHENMFWYRQDPGLGLRLIYFSYDVKMKEKGDIPEGYSVSREKKERFSLILESASTNQTSMYLCASRNYARTDTQYFGPGTRLTVL.

The sample holds many counts of this clonotype. The chain is built from TRBV7-9 and TRBJ2-5, with D perhaps matching TRBD2 (6 bases). CDR1 SEHNR and CDR2 FQNEAQ come from the germline V gene (reference sequence). The CDR3 covers 17 residues. V was cut by 5 bases and J by 0 bases, with 19 bases left in between. The CDR3 spells CASSPAGVSGYQETQYF. The CDR3 DNA is TGTGCCAGCAGCCCAGCTGGGGTTAGCGGCTACCAAGAGACCCAGTACTTC.

This clonotype was counted only a few times. This rearrangement joins TRBV5-6 to TRBJ1-1, with 8 positions matching TRBD1. Germline CDR1 and CDR2: SGHDT and YYEEEE. Losses at the gene ends were 0 bases for V and 8 bases for J; bases not matched to a gene: 3. The CDR3 length is 13 residues. The CDR3 loop reads CASSLVQGAEAFF. CDR3 DNA: TGTGCCAGCAGCTTGGTCCAGGGGGCAGAAGCTTTCTTT.

The rearrangement joins TRBV18 to TRBJ2-1; 7 bases fit TRBD2. This CDR3 comprises 19 residues. Germline V gives CDR1 KGHSH, CDR2 LQKENI. J lost 0 bases, V lost 0 bases, and 11 bases had no gene match. This chain's CDR3 is CASSPPVFLRGSSYNEQFF. The CDR3 region has the DNA TGTGCCAGCTCACCACCGGTTTTTCTCCGCGGGAGCTCCTACAATGAGCAGTTCTTC.

The table lists this clonotype with many counts. The chain recombines TRBV5-1 with TRBJ2-1; D ambiguous. Germline-derived CDR1 and CDR2 are SGHRS and YFSETQ. The CDR3 length is 14 residues. V dropped 0 bases and J dropped 6 bases, with 10 bases sitting between them. The CDR3 spells CASSLAYSINEQFF. DNA of the CDR3: TGCGCCAGCAGCTTGGCATATTCGATCAATGAGCAGTTCTTC.

The sample holds a few counts of this clonotype. The rearrangement joins TRBV5-5 to TRBJ1-2, with 9 bases lining up with TRBD1. CDR1 and CDR2 from the germline V gene are SGHKS and YYEKEE (reference sequence). The J segment lost 8 bases and the V segment lost 4 bases, leaving 9 bases of the junction unmatched. There are 14 residues in the CDR3. CDR3 sequence: CASSLSGTGTGYTF. CDR3 coding DNA: TGTGCCAGCAGCCTATCCGGGACAGGGACCGGCTACACCTTC.

The sample holds a few counts of this clonotype. The gene calls are TRBV10-3 and TRBJ2-7; the match to TRBD2 covers 9 bases. V was clipped by 10 bases and J by 1 base; unmatched bases: 8. Per the germline V gene, CDR1 is ENHRY and CDR2 is SYGVKD. This CDR3 has 14 amino acids. The DNA for the CDR3 is TGTGCCACCCAGGGGCGGGAGGGATCCTACGAGCAGTACTTC. Its protein is CATQGREGSYEQYF.

This clonotype came up many times. The chain joins TRBV12-3 or TRBV12-4 to TRBJ2-3; 7 nucleotides match TRBD1. Unmatched junction bases numbered 5, after V lost 3 bases and J lost 5 bases. The CDR3 consists of 14 residues. CDR3 residues: CASSFKAGGDTQYF. CDR3 nucleotides: TGTGCCAGCAGTTTCAAGGCAGGGGGAGATACGCAGTATTTT.

The chain combines TRBV2 with TRBJ2-1, with D maybe TRBD2 (7 bases). Germline CDR1 reads SNHLY; CDR2 reads FYNNEI. With 5 bases removed from V and 9 bases from J, the gap between germline ends came to 17 bases. The length of the CDR3 is 14 residues. The CDR3 DNA is TGTGCCAGCAGTCGAACGGGGGGCCGGGGTGAGCAGTTCTTC. It yields the protein CASSRTGGRGEQFF.

The genes are TRBV12-3 or TRBV12-4 and TRBJ2-1; 11 nucleotides align to TRBD2. The CDR3 extends over 14 amino acids. Germline trimming cut 6 bases from V and 15 bases from J; bases unmatched to any gene: 13. The chain's CDR3 is CASRSTTSGILAFF. The DNA for the CDR3 is TGTGCCAGCAGAAGTACGACTAGCGGGATCCTGGCGTTCTTC.

This clonotype was found many times. This rearrangement joins TRBV7-8 to TRBJ2-3; D remains ambiguous. V gave up 2 bases and J gave up 6 bases, with 9 bases separating them. This CDR3 region has 13 residues. The germline gives CDR1 SGHVS, CDR2 FQNEAQ. CDR3 sequence (DNA): TGTGCCAGCAGCTTAAATACTGGGGATACGCAGTATTTT. Its protein is CASSLNTGDTQYF.

The rearrangement uses TRBV12-3 or TRBV12-4 and TRBJ2-5, with D unclear. Trimming took 10 bases from V and 2 from J, leaving 14 bases between them. The CDR3 length is 13 residues. CDR3 bases: TGTGCCACCCTAAGGCGGCTGCAAGAGACCCAGTACTTC. Its protein product is CATLRRLQETQYF.

This clonotype was seen a few times. The chain joins TRBV10-2 to TRBJ2-3; possible D gene TRBD1, 6 bases. The CDR3 has 17 residues. Germline CDR1 is WSHSY and CDR2 is SAAADI. V was shortened by 6 bases and J by 5 bases, with 24 bases between the two germline ends. The CDR3 nucleotides are TGCGCCAGCAGAGGAAGTTCTGGGACATGGTCGGGAGATACGCAGTATTTT. This sequence encodes CASRGSSGTWSGDTQYF.

J is TRBJ1-2 and V is TRBV5-1; D is unclear. This CDR3 is built from 14 residues. V was clipped by 0 bases and J by 3 bases, with 9 bases between them. In germline, CDR1 is SGHRS, CDR2 YFSETQ. CDR3 in amino acids: CASSLGGGDYGYTF. CDR3 nucleotides: TGCGCCAGCAGCTTGGGTGGCGGAGACTATGGCTACACCTTC.

This clonotype was observed at least ten times. The chain recombines TRBV12-3 or TRBV12-4 with TRBJ1-1; the D is unclear. The V gene lost 5 bases and the J gene lost 5 bases, with 6 bases spanning the gap. This CDR3 has 11 residues. The CDR3 sequence: CASSIGTEAFF. The DNA of the CDR3 is TGTGCCAGCAGTATAGGAACTGAAGCTTTCTTT.

The CDR3 DNA follows: TGCAGCGTTGTGCCGACAGGGAGGAATGAGCAGTTCTTC. It is translated as CSVVPTGRNEQFF. The chain employs TRBV29-1 and TRBJ2-1; D perhaps matches TRBD1 (7 bases). This CDR3 has 13 residues. Germline V gene sequence: CDR1 SQVTM, CDR2 ANQGSEA. Trimming removed 4 bases at V and 7 bases at J, with 14 bases between.

The chain uses TRBV20-1 and TRBJ2-7; D possibly corresponds to TRBD1 (6 bases). This CDR3 has 14 residues. The V end was cut by 0 bases, the J end by 6 bases, with 15 bases between. The germline gives CDR1 DFQATT, CDR2 SNEGSKA (reference sequence). CDR3 region: CSAREAGQPIEQYF. CDR3 DNA: TGCAGTGCTAGAGAGGCCGGACAGCCGATCGAGCAGTACTTC.